This T cell receptor (beta chain) was observed in a study of T cells after yellow fever vaccination (dated by TCRdb to between 2018 and 2021). With regard to the full study: The SMART-Seq v4 Ultra Low Input RNA kit was used to prepare libraries from fractions with low cell numbers. To follow T-cell clones before and after both primary and booster YFV17D yellow fever vaccination, bulk TCR alpha and beta repertoires underwent longitudinal sequencing. Two healthy male donors made up the cohort, one aged 18 to 30 years and the other aged 30 to 40 years. Blood samples were taken at several timepoints before and after primary and secondary immunization, and bulk PBMC replicates and cell subsets were isolated. Overall study outcomes, separate from this receptor: Compared with the primary T-cell response, the secondary T-cell response was weaker but faster, peaking on day 5 rather than day 15. A small fraction of clonotypes appeared in both the CD4 and CD8 compartments, likely as a result of convergent recombination. Because abundant contaminating clonotypes from the bulk population could be contained in FACS-sorted repertoires, computational filtering was required. Because only a couple of donors were included in the study, the extent to which the findings can be generalized is limited. Most clones expanded after primary vaccination (around 97% of CD4 and approximately 90% of CD8) were re-detected after the booster, suggesting that broad memory maintenance occurred.

Spanning cysteine to phenylalanine, the CDR3 consists of 17 amino acids. Just the 51-base CDR3 DNA is kept, in frame starting at base 1. Trimming takes 0 bases from V and 3 bases from J, and the germline ends sit 16 bases apart. The germline V gene provides CDR1 MNHEY and CDR2 SVGEGT. What the treatment or condition label conveys for this sample: live attenuated yellow fever vaccine strain. A standard Ficoll-Paque protocol was used to isolate PBMCs from peripheral blood. Dynabeads CD4 and CD8 positive selection kits were used to isolate the CD4 and CD8 T-cell fractions. TriZol was used to extract RNA from bulk PBMCs, CD4 and CD8 fractions, and dextramer-positive and dextramer-negative fractions. This clonotype was picked up a small number of times. The antigen this receptor binds is unknown. No quality values exist for individual bases; no much larger clone is one base distant. The listed sequencing device is Illumina NovaSeq 6000. TCR cDNA was synthesized by 5'RACE template switching, through which a universal primer site and unique molecular identifiers were introduced. Priming for cDNA synthesis came from both the TCR alpha and TCR beta constant segments. Two PCR steps were used to amplify libraries, with sample barcodes and sequencing adapters being added in the second step. Libraries were sequenced on Illumina HiSeq 2500 (2x100 bp) or NovaSeq (2x150 bp). Concerning the study's data processing: MIGEC handled demultiplexing of reads and collapsing into UMI consensus sequences, while MiXCR performed V(D)J alignment. Vaccine-responding clonotypes were defined with edgeR using replicate PBMC samples, requiring FDR below 0.01 and a log2 fold change above 5 up to day 15. Each bulk clonotype received a CD4 or CD8 identity based on whether the sequenced CD4 or CD8 repertoire contained that clonotype at higher abundance. Clones were called with MiXCR by TCRdb after fastp trimmed the public reads at Q25, and only in-frame beta chains were retained. For every CDR3 protein sequence, its rows merge into one entry that carries the most common genes and DNA. The V and J calls come from TCRdb's annotation, not from the publication. The sample has 130,000 or so distinct CDR3 sequences on record, approximately 16% of them singletons. The top ten hold roughly 45% of the sample.

This sequence uses TRBV6-2 or TRBV6-3 and TRBJ2-3; 6 matching bases give a weak D call of TRBD2. Material: CD8+ T cells sorted from PBMCs, obtained 5 days after the yellow fever booster vaccination. This sequence originates from a man between 18 and 35 years old who received the YFV17D yellow fever vaccine. This receptor has the CDR3 CASSYSITGVETDTQYF. Read as DNA, the sequence is TGTGCCAGCAGTTACTCGATTACGGGGGTGGAAACAGATACGCAGTATTTT.